This T cell receptor beta chain was recovered during a study of beta chain features in type 1 diabetes. As to this clone: Its antigen is not identified.

The ends were cut back, 4 bases at V and 7 bases at J, with 20 bases in the middle. Per germline, CDR1 ENHRY and CDR2 SYGVKD. The CDR3 totals 16 residues. The entirety of the isolated RNA underwent reverse transcription, so expressed TCRB transcripts were sequenced. Reads from naive, central memory and regulatory T cell samples averaged roughly 3.8 million. The method was immunoSEQ multiplex PCR; TCRdb's version includes in-frame clones alone and lacks a portion of them. The table shows 900,000 or so clones, with under 20% occurring only once. Study conclusions and caveats: When Type 1 diabetes patients were examined, their TCRB CDR3s proved moderately but significantly shorter in all four CD4+ subsets.

This clonotype was sampled from a woman aged 18 to 35 in good health. The chain links TRBV10-3 to TRBJ2-1; a possible D gene is TRBD1 (7 bases). The sequenced material came from naive CD4+ T cells from blood. In DNA, the CDR3 is TGTGCCATCAGTGCCTTAGGGGGCATCGCGGGGAATGAGCAGTTCTTC. Translation gives CAISALGGIAGNEQFF.